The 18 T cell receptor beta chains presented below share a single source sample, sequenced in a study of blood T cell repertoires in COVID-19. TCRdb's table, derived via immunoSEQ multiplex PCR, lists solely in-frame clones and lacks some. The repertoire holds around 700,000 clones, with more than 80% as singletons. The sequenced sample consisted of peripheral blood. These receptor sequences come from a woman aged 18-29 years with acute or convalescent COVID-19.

CDR3: CASSSPGRERYEQYF. The CDR3 DNA sequence: TGTGCCAGCAGCTCTCCGGGCAGGGAACGGTACGAGCAGTACTTC. This chain links TRBV13 with TRBJ2-7; possibly TRBD1 for D (5 bases). V was trimmed by 4 bases and J by 4 bases, leaving 17 bases between them. Germline V gene sequence: CDR1 PRHDT, CDR2 FYEKMQ (reference sequence). The CDR3 covers 15 residues. Combining the CDR3 with reference TRBV13 and TRBJ2-7 gives the whole variable domain AAGVIQSPRHLIKEKRETATLKCYPIPRHDTVYWYQQGPGQDPQFLISFYEKMQSDKGSIPDRFSAQQFSDYHSELNMSSLELGDSALYFCASSSPGRERYEQYFGPGTRLTVT.

The CDR3, as DNA: TGCGCCAGCAGCCAAGATAGGGACAGGGGCTACCTAGCTGAGCAGTTCTTC. This sequence encodes CASSQDRDRGYLAEQFF. The chain employs TRBV4-1 and TRBJ2-1, with TRBD1 matching 10 bases. In germline, CDR1 is MGHRA, CDR2 YSYEKL. The CDR3 runs 17 residues. The V and J ends lost 0 bases and 9 bases, in that order; junction bases with no gene match: 11.

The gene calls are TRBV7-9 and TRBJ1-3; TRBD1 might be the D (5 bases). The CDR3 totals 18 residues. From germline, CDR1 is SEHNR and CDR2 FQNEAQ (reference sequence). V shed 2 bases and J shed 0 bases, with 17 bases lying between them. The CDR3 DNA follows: TGTGCCAGCAGCTTACCCCTGGGACTGCAGAGCTCTGGAAACACCATATATTTT. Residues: CASSLPLGLQSSGNTIYF.

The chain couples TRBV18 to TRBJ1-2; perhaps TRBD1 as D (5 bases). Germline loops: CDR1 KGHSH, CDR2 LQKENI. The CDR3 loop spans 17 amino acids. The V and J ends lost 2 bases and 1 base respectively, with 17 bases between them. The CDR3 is CASSPRDRGPDNYGYTF. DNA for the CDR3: TGTGCCAGCTCACCAAGGGATAGGGGTCCTGATAACTATGGCTACACCTTC. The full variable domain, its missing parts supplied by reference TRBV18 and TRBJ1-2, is NAGVMQNPRHLVRRRGQEARLRCSPMKGHSHVYWYRQLPEEGLKFMVYLQKENIIDESGMPKERFSAEFPKEGPSILRIQQVVRGDSAAYFCASSPRDRGPDNYGYTFGSGTRLTVV.

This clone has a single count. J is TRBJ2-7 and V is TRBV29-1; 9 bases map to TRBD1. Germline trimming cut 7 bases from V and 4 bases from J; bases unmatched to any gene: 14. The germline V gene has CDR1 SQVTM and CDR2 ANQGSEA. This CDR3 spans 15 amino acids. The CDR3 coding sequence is TGCAGCGCCTGGGTCGAGGACAGGGGAACTTACGAGCAGTACTTC. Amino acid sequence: CSAWVEDRGTYEQYF.

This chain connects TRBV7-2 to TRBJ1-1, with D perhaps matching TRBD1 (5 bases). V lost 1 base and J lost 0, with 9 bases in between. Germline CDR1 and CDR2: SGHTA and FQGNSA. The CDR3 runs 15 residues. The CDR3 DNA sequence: TGTGCCAGCAGCTTAGAACAGGTCATGAACACTGAAGCTTTCTTT. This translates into CASSLEQVMNTEAFF. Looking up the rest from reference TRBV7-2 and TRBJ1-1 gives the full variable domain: GAGVSQSPSNKVTEKGKDVELRCDPISGHTALYWYRQSLGQGLEFLIYFQGNSAPDKSGLPSDRFSAERTGGSVSTLTIQRTQQEDSAVYLCASSLEQVMNTEAFFGQGTRLTVV.

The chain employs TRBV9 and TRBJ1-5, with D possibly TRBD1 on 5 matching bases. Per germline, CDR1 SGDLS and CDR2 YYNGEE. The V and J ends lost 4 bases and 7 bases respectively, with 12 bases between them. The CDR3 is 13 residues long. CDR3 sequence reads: CASSRGGNQPQHF. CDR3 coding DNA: TGTGCCAGCAGCCGCGGGGGAAACCAGCCCCAGCATTTT.

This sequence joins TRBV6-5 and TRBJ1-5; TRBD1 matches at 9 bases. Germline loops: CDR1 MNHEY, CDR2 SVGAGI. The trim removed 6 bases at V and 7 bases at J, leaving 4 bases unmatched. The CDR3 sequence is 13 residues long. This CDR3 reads CASRIQGAQPQHF. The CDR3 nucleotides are TGTGCCAGCAGGATACAGGGGGCGCAGCCCCAGCATTTT.

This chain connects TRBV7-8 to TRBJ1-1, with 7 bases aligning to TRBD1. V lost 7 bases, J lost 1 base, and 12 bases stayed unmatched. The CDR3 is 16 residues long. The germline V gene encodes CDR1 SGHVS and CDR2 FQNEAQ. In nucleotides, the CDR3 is TGTGCCAGCACCCATCGCCAGGGGACAGCGAACACTGAAGCTTTCTTT. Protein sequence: CASTHRQGTANTEAFF. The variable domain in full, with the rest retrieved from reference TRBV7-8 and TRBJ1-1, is GAGVSQSPRYKVAKRGQDVALRCDPISGHVSLFWYQQALGQGPEFLTYFQNEAQLDKSGLPSDRFFAERPEGSVSTLKIQRTQQEDSAVYLCASTHRQGTANTEAFFGQGTRLTVV.

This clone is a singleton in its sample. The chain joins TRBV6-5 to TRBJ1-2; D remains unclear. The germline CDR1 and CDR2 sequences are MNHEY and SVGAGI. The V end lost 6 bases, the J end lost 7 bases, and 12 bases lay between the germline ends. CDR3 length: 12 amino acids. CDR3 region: CASRPPAGGYTF. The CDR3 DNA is TGTGCCAGCAGGCCCCCGGCGGGTGGCTACACCTTC.

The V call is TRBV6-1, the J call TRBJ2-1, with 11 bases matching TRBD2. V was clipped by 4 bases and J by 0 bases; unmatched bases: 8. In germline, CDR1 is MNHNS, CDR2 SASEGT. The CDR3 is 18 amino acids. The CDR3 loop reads CASSGASGGTSSYNEQFF. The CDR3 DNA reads TGTGCCAGCAGTGGGGCTAGCGGGGGGACAAGCTCCTACAATGAGCAGTTCTTC.

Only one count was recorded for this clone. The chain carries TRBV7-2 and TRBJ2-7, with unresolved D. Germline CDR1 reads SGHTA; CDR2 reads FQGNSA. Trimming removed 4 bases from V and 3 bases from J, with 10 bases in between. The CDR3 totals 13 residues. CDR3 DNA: TGTGCCAGCAGCTCAGGATATGACTACGAGCAGTACTTC. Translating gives CASSSGYDYEQYF.

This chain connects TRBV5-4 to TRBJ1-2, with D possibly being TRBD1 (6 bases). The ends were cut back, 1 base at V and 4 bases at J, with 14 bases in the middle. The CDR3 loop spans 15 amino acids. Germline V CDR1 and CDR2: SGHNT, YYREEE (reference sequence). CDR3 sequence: CASSLLGARGYGYTF. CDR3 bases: TGTGCCAGCAGCTTGTTGGGGGCGCGTGGCTATGGCTACACCTTC.

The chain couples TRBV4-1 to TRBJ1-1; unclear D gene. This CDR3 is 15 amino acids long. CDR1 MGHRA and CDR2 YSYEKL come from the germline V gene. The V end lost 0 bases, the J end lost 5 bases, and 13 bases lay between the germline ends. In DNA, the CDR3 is TGCGCCAGCAGCCAAGATATTTGGCGGAGGACTGAAGCTTTCTTT. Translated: CASSQDIWRRTEAFF.

CDR3 sequence (DNA): TGCAGTGCGAGTGGGGGGGGGCGAGTCGCTGAAGCTTTCTTT. It specifies CSASGGGRVAEAFF. J is TRBJ1-1 and V is TRBV20-1; D might be TRBD1 (6 bases). Germline V CDR1 and CDR2: DFQATT, SNEGSKA (reference sequence). This CDR3 is built from 14 residues. The ends were cut back, 6 bases at V and 6 bases at J, with 20 bases in the middle.

The CDR3 is CASPVGQGGDTEAFF. The CDR3 DNA reads TGTGCCAGCCCGGTTGGACAGGGAGGGGACACTGAAGCTTTCTTT. V usage is TRBV2 and J usage is TRBJ1-1; the match to TRBD1 covers 8 bases. The germline gives CDR1 SNHLY, CDR2 FYNNEI. CDR3 length: 15 residues. V gave up 8 bases and J gave up 3 bases; unmatched junction bases: 11.

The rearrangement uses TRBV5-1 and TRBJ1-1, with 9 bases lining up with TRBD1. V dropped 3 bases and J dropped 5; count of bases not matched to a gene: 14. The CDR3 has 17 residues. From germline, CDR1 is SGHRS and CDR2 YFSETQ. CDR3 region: CASSSNLRDRVRTEAFF. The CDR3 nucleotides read TGCGCCAGCAGCTCGAATCTCCGGGACAGGGTACGTACTGAAGCTTTCTTT.

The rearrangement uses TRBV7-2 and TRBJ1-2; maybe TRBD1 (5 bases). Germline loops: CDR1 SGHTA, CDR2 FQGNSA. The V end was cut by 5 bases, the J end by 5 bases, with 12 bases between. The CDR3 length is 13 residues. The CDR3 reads CASSEGLSYGYTF. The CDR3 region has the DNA TGTGCCAGCAGCGAGGGACTGAGTTATGGCTACACCTTC. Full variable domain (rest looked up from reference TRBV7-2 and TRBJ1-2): GAGVSQSPSNKVTEKGKDVELRCDPISGHTALYWYRQSLGQGLEFLIYFQGNSAPDKSGLPSDRFSAERTGGSVSTLTIQRTQQEDSAVYLCASSEGLSYGYTFGSGTRLTVV.